These 14 T cell receptor beta chains came from one sample sequenced in a study of cytomegalovirus exposure and HLA in healthy donors. Use of 60 Vbeta and 13 Jbeta primers characterized the PCR. Profiled with immunoSEQ multiplex PCR; TCRdb holds only in-frame clones, not every one. The profile shows more than 140,000 clones, roughly 78% of them singletons. Sample: PBMCs. Receptors originate from a man aged 18 to 30 in good health and CMV-seropositive.

The gene calls are TRBV19 and TRBJ1-5; perhaps TRBD1 as D (6 bases). Trimming shortened V by 6 bases and J by 5 bases, and 14 bases separated the two germline ends. Germline V lookup: CDR1 LNHDA, CDR2 SQIVND (reference sequence). There are 14 residues in the CDR3. The CDR3 DNA reads as TGTGCCAGTAGCTCCACAGGGACGTATCAGCCCCAGCATTTT. Amino acids: CASSSTGTYQPQHF.

This clone was detected only once. The chain carries TRBV6-6 and TRBJ1-2, with D possibly matching TRBD1 (5 bases). CDR1 and CDR2 (germline): MNHNY, SVGAGI (reference sequence). CDR3 length: 14 residues. Trimming left V 2 bases short and J 8 bases short, with 15 bases between. The CDR3 here is CASSYQDRINGYTF. The DNA of the CDR3 is TGTGCCAGCAGTTACCAAGACAGAATCAACGGCTACACCTTC.

This clone appeared a single time. The genes are TRBV6-6 and TRBJ2-3; possible D gene TRBD1, 6 bases. V gave up 7 bases and J gave up 11 bases, with 13 bases separating them. Germline V lookup: CDR1 MNHNY, CDR2 SVGAGI (reference sequence). The CDR3 totals 11 residues. The CDR3 coding sequence is TGTGCCAGCATGTCCCTAGGGGGGCAGTATTTT. Its translation: CASMSLGGQYF.

For this clone: Germline is not matched at one junction end, which may reflect a read error. The chain links TRBV6-6 to TRBJ2-2; the match to TRBD1 covers 7 bases. CDR1 is MNHNY, CDR2 SVGAGI, per germline (reference sequence). The CDR3 runs 12 residues. CDR3: CASRVTQGELLF. In nucleotides, the CDR3 is TGTGCCAGCAGAGTAACGCAGGGGGAGCTGCTTTTT.

This chain uses TRBV19 with TRBJ2-7, with D maybe TRBD2 (6 bases). The germline V and J ends were trimmed by 4 bases and 1 base, with 11 bases remaining between them. CDR3 length: 14 amino acids. Germline CDR1 and CDR2: LNHDA and SQIVND (reference sequence). The CDR3 sequence is CASSNGLPSYEQYF. The DNA of the CDR3 is TGTGCCAGTAGTAATGGACTACCGTCCTACGAGCAGTACTTC.

The chain employs TRBV2 and TRBJ2-7; D perhaps matches TRBD1 (6 bases). The CDR3 extends over 14 amino acids. Germline V gene sequence: CDR1 SNHLY, CDR2 FYNNEI. Deletions cut 6 bases from V and 0 bases from J, with 12 bases between. Here the CDR3 reads CASSLGQNSYEQYF. Here the CDR3 DNA reads TGTGCCAGCAGCCTAGGACAGAACTCCTACGAGCAGTACTTC.

This rearrangement joins TRBV11-2 to TRBJ2-1; TRBD2 matches at 7 bases. Germline V gives CDR1 SGHAT, CDR2 FQNNGV. The CDR3 has 17 amino acids. J was trimmed by 4 bases and V by 3 bases; bases with no gene match: 12. The CDR3 loop is CASSLGAGAPPYNEQFF. The CDR3 DNA sequence: TGTGCCAGCAGCTTGGGTGCGGGAGCCCCTCCGTACAATGAGCAGTTCTTC.

V usage is TRBV28 and J usage is TRBJ1-2; the D is unclear. Trimming stripped 2 bases from V and 7 bases from J, with 14 bases between. The CDR3 is made up of 14 amino acids. The germline CDR1 and CDR2 sequences are MDHEN and SYDVKM. The CDR3 DNA follows: TGTGCCAGCAGTTTAGAACGGGTGTTGGGTGGCTACACCTTC. Its protein is CASSLERVLGGYTF.

The chain uses TRBV5-8 and TRBJ1-5; unclear D gene. Trimming shortened V by 3 bases and J by 1 base, and 8 bases separated the two germline ends. CDR1 is SGHTS, CDR2 YDEGEE, per germline. CDR3 length: 14 amino acids. CDR3 sequence: CASSSPGSNQPQHF. DNA for the CDR3: TGTGCCAGCAGCTCTCCGGGGAGCAATCAGCCCCAGCATTTT. The variable domain in full, with the rest retrieved from reference TRBV5-8 and TRBJ1-5, is EAGVTQSPTHLIKTRGQQATLRCSPISGHTSVYWYQQALGLGLQFLLWYDEGEERNRGNFPPRFSGRQFPNYSSELNVNALELEDSALYLCASSSPGSNQPQHFGDGTRLSIL.

With respect to this clone: One end of the junction does not line up with germline, which may come from a read error. V gene TRBV5-5 combines with J gene TRBJ1-2; the D is unclear. CDR3 size: 11 residues. The V gene's germline CDR1 is SGHKS and CDR2 YYEKEE (reference sequence). CDR3 residues: CASSLSTVSVF. The CDR3 region has the DNA TGTGCCAGCAGCCTTAGCACTGTATCTGTCTTC.

The V call is TRBV19, the J call TRBJ1-3; 7 bases fit TRBD1. CDR1 is LNHDA and CDR2 is SQIVND in the germline V gene (reference sequence). The V and J ends lost 2 bases and 2 bases, in that order; junction bases with no gene match: 6. This CDR3 contains 16 residues. CDR3 bases: TGTGCCAGTAGTATAATCAACAGGGGAACTGGAAACACCATATATTTT. Protein: CASSIINRGTGNTIYF.

This clone was seen a single time. This sequence joins TRBV19 and TRBJ2-7, with D possibly TRBD2 on 6 matching bases. Trimming cost V 6 bases and J 5 bases, with 17 bases left between them. Per germline, CDR1 LNHDA and CDR2 SQIVND (reference sequence). CDR3 size: 14 residues. The CDR3 protein is CASSSVSWGDEQYF. The CDR3, as DNA: TGTGCCAGTAGCTCCGTATCCTGGGGGGACGAGCAGTACTTC.

The chain links TRBV6-5 to TRBJ1-2, with D tentatively TRBD1 (6 bases). Trimming cost V 2 bases and J 8 bases, with 18 bases left between them. CDR1 and CDR2 (germline): MNHEY, SVGAGI. The CDR3 consists of 15 residues. CDR3 amino acids: CASSYGRGQGYGYTF. CDR3 nucleotides: TGTGCCAGCAGTTACGGCAGGGGCCAAGGTTACGGCTACACCTTC.

J is TRBJ2-5 and V is TRBV6-5; weak D call: TRBD2 (7 bases). This CDR3 spans 15 amino acids. From germline, CDR1 is MNHEY and CDR2 SVGAGI. The V end was cut by 4 bases, the J end by 4 bases, with 16 bases between. The CDR3 sequence is CASSSLGGGRETQYF. CDR3 nucleotide sequence: TGTGCCAGCAGTTCCCTGGGGGGCGGGAGAGAGACCCAGTACTTC.